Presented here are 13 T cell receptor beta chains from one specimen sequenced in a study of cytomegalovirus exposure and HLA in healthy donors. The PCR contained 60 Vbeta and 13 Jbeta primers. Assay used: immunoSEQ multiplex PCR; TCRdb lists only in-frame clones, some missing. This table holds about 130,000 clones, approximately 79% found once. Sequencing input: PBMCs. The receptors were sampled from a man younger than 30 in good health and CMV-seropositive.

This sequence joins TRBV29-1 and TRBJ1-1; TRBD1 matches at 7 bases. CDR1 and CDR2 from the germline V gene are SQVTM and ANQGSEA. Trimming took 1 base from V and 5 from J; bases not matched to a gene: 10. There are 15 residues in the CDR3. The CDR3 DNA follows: TGCAGCGTTGAAGGGTCAGGGGGATTTGGGACTGAAGCTTTCTTT. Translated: CSVEGSGGFGTEAFF.

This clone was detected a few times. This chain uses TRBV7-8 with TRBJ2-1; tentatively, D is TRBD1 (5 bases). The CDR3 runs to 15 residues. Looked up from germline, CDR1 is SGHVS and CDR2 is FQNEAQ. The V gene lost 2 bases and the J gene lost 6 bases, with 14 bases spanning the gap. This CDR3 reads CASSLRGGWANEQFF. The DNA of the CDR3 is TGTGCCAGCAGCTTAAGGGGCGGCTGGGCCAATGAGCAGTTCTTC.

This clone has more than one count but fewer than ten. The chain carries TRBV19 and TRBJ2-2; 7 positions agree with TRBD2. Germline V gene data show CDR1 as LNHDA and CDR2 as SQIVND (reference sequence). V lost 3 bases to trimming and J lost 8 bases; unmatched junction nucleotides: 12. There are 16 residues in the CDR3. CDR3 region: CASSIARAGRGGELFF. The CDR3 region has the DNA TGTGCCAGTAGTATTGCTCGGGCAGGGAGGGGAGGGGAGCTGTTTTTT.

This CDR3 is CASSFNRGDTQYF. DNA of the CDR3: TGCGCCAGCAGCTTCAATAGGGGGGATACGCAGTATTTT. J is TRBJ2-3 and V is TRBV4-3, with TRBD1 as a possible D gene (6 bases). The CDR3 length is 13 residues. V lost 5 bases to trimming and J lost 6 bases, with 12 bases between them. Germline CDR1 reads LGHNA; CDR2 reads YSLEER.

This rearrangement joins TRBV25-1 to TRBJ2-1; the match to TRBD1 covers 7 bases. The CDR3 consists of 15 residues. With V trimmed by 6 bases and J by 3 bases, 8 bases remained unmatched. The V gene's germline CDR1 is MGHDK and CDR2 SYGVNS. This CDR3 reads CASRPPGDSYNEQFF. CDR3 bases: TGTGCCAGCAGACCGCCCGGGGACAGCTACAATGAGCAGTTCTTC.

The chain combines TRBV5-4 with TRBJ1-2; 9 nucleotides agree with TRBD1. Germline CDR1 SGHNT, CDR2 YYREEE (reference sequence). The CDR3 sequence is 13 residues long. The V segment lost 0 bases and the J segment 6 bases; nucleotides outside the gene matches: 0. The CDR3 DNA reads TGTGCCAGCAGCTTGGGACAGGGGGATGGCTACACCTTC. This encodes CASSLGQGDGYTF.

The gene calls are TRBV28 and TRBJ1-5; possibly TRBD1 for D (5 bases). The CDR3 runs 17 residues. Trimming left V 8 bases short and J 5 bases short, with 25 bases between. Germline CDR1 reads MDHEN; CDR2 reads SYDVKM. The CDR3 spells CASSEGLAGGLHQPQHF. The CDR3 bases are TGTGCCAGCTCGGAGGGGTTAGCGGGGGGATTGCATCAGCCCCAGCATTTT.

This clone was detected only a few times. The CDR3: CASSLFMSGSESYEQYF. The CDR3 DNA sequence: TGTGCCAGTAGTCTCTTCATGAGCGGGAGTGAATCCTACGAGCAGTACTTC. V and J are TRBV19 and TRBJ2-7; TRBD2 aligns across 8 bases. The ends lost 5 bases at V and 1 base at J; junction bases unmatched: 13. Germline-derived CDR1 and CDR2 are LNHDA and SQIVND (reference sequence). The length of the CDR3 is 17 residues. Variable domain in full (rest from reference TRBV19 and TRBJ2-7): DGGITQSPKYLFRKEGQNVTLSCEQNLNHDAMYWYRQDPGQGLRLIYYSQIVNDFQKGDIAEGYSVSREKKESFPLTVTSAQKNPTAFYLCASSLFMSGSESYEQYFGPGTRLTVT.

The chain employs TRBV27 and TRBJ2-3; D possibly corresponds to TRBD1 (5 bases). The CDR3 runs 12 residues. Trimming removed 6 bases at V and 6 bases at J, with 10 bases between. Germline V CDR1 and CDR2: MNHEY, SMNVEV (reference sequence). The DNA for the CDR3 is TGTGCCAGCAGCGACAGTCTTGATACGCAGTATTTT. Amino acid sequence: CASSDSLDTQYF.

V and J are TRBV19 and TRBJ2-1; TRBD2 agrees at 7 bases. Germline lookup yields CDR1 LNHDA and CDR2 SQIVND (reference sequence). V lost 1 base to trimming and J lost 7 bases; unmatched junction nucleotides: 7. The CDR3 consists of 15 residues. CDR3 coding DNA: TGTGCCAGTAGTATAGCGGGGGGTATCGGGAATGAGCAGTTCTTC. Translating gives CASSIAGGIGNEQFF. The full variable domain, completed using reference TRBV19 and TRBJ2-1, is DGGITQSPKYLFRKEGQNVTLSCEQNLNHDAMYWYRQDPGQGLRLIYYSQIVNDFQKGDIAEGYSVSREKKESFPLTVTSAQKNPTAFYLCASSIAGGIGNEQFFGPGTRLTVL.

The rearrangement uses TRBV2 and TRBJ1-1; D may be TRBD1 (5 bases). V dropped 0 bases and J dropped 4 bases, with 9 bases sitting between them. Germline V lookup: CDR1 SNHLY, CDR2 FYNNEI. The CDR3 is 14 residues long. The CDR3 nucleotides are TGTGCCAGCAGTGAAGCTCAGGGCTTCACTGAAGCTTTCTTT. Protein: CASSEAQGFTEAFF.

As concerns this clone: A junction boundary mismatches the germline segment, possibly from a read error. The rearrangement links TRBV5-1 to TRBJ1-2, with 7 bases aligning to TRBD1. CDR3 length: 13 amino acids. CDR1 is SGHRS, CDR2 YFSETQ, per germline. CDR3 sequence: CASSLEPSGQLFF. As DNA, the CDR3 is TGCGCCAGCAGCTTGGAACCGTCGGGACAGCTTTTCTTC.

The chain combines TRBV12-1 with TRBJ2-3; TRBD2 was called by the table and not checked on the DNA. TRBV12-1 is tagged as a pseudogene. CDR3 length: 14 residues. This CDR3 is CASSLTAGLDTQYF. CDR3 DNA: TGTGCCAGCAGCCTCACTGCGGGACTAGATACGCAGTATTTT.